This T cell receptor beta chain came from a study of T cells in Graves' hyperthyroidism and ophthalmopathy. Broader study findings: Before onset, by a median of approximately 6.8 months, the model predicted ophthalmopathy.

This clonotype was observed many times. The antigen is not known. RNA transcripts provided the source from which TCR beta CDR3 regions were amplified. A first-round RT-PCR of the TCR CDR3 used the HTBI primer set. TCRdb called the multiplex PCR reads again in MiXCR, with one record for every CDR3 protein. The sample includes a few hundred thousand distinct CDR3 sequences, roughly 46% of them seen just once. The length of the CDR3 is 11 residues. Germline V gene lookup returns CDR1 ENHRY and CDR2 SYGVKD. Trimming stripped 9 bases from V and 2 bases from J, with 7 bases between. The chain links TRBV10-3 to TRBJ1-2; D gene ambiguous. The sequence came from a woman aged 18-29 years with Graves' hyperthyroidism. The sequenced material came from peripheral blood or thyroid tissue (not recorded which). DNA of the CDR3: TGTGCCATAGAGGACAACTATGGCTACACCTTC. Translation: CAIEDNYGYTF.